A selection of T cell receptor beta chains follows, all from one sample in a study of human T cells and chemical hapten exposure. MiXCR was run by TCRdb on the RACE reads, yielding one entry per CDR3 protein. Of about 82,000 distinct CDR3 sequences detected, approximately 7% appear once; the ten largest clones hold 1.3%. Source: whole blood, taken in connection with sensitization to the hapten diphenylcyclopropenone (DPC). The source of these receptors is a young woman with alopecia areata. Some clones in this sample may be carry-over from other donors' samples. The CDR3 runs from the conserved cysteine through the conserved F or W. Each record gives: V gene, D gene, J gene, clone size, CDR3 protein, CDR3 DNA. A D gene is named only where the DNA matches it firmly. Some rows mark clone size as missing; the rest say once, few, many or name a class of expanded clone.

TRBV29-1	-	TRBJ1-1	few	CSVERSGNTEAFF	TGCAGCGTTGAAAGGAGTGGGAACACTGAAGCTTTCTTT
TRBV20-1	-	TRBJ1-3	many	CSPVSTSGNTIYF	TGCAGTCCTGTCTCTACGTCTGGAAACACCATATATTTT
TRBV29-1	-	TRBJ2-3	many	CSVAPHPDTQYF	TGCAGCGTTGCTCCGCACCCAGATACGCAGTATTTT
TRBV20-1	-	TRBJ1-2	-	CSASAGGYGYTF	TGCAGTGCTAGCGCAGGAGGGTATGGCTACACCTTC
TRBV11-2	-	TRBJ2-1	-	CASSLSGTPYNEQFF	TGTGCCAGCAGCTTATCGGGGACCCCCTACAATGAGCAGTTCTTC
TRBV7-9	-	TRBJ2-2	many	CASVRNTGELFF	TGTGCCAGCGTCAGGAACACCGGGGAGCTGTTTTTT
TRBV6-1	-	TRBJ2-5	many	CASSSRRQTLGQETQYF	TGTGCCAGCAGTTCACGTAGACAGACCCTTGGGCAAGAGACCCAGTACTTC
TRBV7-3	TRBD1	TRBJ1-6	-	CASSSTGVDSPLHF	TGTGCCAGCAGCTCCACAGGGGTAGATTCACCCCTCCACTTT
TRBV20-1	-	TRBJ2-4	many	CSAPHPVDKNIQYF	TGCAGTGCTCCACACCCGGTCGACAAAAACATTCAGTACTTC
TRBV11-2	-	TRBJ1-1	medium-sized	CASSRGANTEAFF	TGTGCCAGCAGCCGGGGGGCGAACACTGAAGCTTTCTTT
TRBV18	-	TRBJ2-7	many	CASSPSTGRYEQYF	TGTGCCAGCTCACCTTCGACAGGACGGTACGAGCAGTACTTC
TRBV3-1	-	TRBJ1-2	once	CASSHETYNYGYNF	TGTGCCAGCAGCCATGAGACTTACAACTATGGCTACAACTTC
TRBV12-3/TRBV12-4	-	TRBJ1-3	many	CASSKDHYSGNTIYF	TGTGCCAGCAGTAAGGATCACTACTCTGGAAACACCATATATTTT
TRBV3-1	TRBD1	TRBJ1-5	many	CASSQDIGQGPQPQHF	TGTGCCAGCAGCCAAGATATCGGACAGGGGCCCCAGCCCCAGCATTTT
TRBV30	-	TRBJ1-1	many	CAWSAGWYTEAFF	TGTGCCTGGAGCGCAGGGTGGTACACTGAAGCTTTCTTT
TRBV6-5	-	TRBJ1-2	-	CASMRRLAQGYGYTF	TGTGCCAGCATGCGCAGGCTGGCCCAAGGCTATGGCTACACCTTC
TRBV6-2/TRBV6-3	-	TRBJ2-5	many	CASSYAGASYQETQYF	TGTGCCAGCAGTTACGCAGGGGCTTCCTACCAAGAGACCCAGTACTTC
TRBV5-1	TRBD1	TRBJ2-7	-	CASSPGQGEREQYF	TGCGCCAGCAGCCCGGGACAGGGGGAGCGGGAGCAGTACTTC
TRBV30	-	TRBJ2-3	many	CAWDPSARVTDTQYF	TGTGCCTGGGACCCCTCAGCGAGGGTCACAGATACGCAGTATTTT